This T cell receptor beta chain was captured by sequencing in a study of blood T cell repertoires in COVID-19. Only in-frame clones appear in the TCRdb table, and some are missing; sequencing was by immunoSEQ multiplex PCR. The repertoire holds tens of thousands of clones, with about 91% as singletons. This CDR3 contains 16 residues. Trimming removed 1 base from V and 4 bases from J; junction bases left unmatched: 10. Germline loops: CDR1 MGHRA, CDR2 YSYEKL. Sequencing was done on a sample of peripheral blood. This sequence was found in a woman aged 60 to 75 with COVID-19, enrolled during active disease. The V call is TRBV4-1, the J call TRBJ2-7, with 7 bases that match TRBD2. The CDR3 region is CASSQGGGVVRYEQYF. DNA for the CDR3: TGCGCCAGCAGCCAAGGGGGAGGGGTAGTAAGATACGAGCAGTACTTC.